Listed here are 13 T cell receptor beta chains from one sample, sequenced in a study of identical twins (dated by TCRdb to 2016 to 2017). The library was made by 5' RACE. TCRdb shows the sequencer as Illumina HiSeq 2000. TCRdb redid the processing of the public reads, applying fastp at Q25 and MiXCR, and retained in-frame beta chains. Entries that share a CDR3 protein sequence are merged under the most common genes and DNA. Present in this sample are 1.5 million to 2 million distinct CDR3 sequences, about 31% of which were seen just once. The top ten clones comprise about 0.3% of the sample. The sequencing sample was made of cord blood. The origin of the receptors is a newborn girl in good health.

The chain is built from TRBV3-1 and TRBJ1-2; D is uncertain. V dropped 1 base and J dropped 7 bases, with 10 bases sitting between them. The CDR3 runs to 13 residues. Germline V gene data show CDR1 as LGHDT and CDR2 as YNNKEL (reference sequence). CDR3 protein: CASSQGGRSGYTF. CDR3 bases: TGTGCCAGCAGCCAAGGGGGTCGATCTGGCTACACCTTC.

The J gene is TRBJ2-1, the V gene TRBV24-1, with 10 bases matching TRBD2. This CDR3 is built from 13 residues. The germline V gene has CDR1 KGHDR and CDR2 SFDVKD. With 9 bases clipped from V and 9 bases from J, the junction kept 7 bases outside the gene matches. The CDR3 protein is CATSNSGGTEQFF. Here the CDR3 DNA reads TGTGCCACCTCTAATAGCGGGGGGACTGAGCAGTTCTTC.

This clonotype turned up a few times. The chain combines TRBV7-9 with TRBJ1-2; a weak D match, TRBD1 (6 bases). V lost 4 bases, J lost 4 bases, and 22 bases lay in between. Germline values: CDR1 SEHNR, CDR2 FQNEAQ (reference sequence). This CDR3 is 17 amino acids long. The CDR3 DNA follows: TGTGCCAGCAGCTCCTTTCCCCTCTCCAGGGGAAGCTATGGCTACACCTTC. It is translated as CASSSFPLSRGSYGYTF.

The chain joins TRBV28 to TRBJ2-1; D is uncertain. This CDR3 comprises 15 residues. The V end was cut by 3 bases, the J end by 5 bases, with 14 bases between. CDR1 is MDHEN and CDR2 is SYDVKM in the germline V gene. The CDR3 protein is CASSFPYRANNEQFF. The CDR3 DNA is TGTGCCAGCAGTTTCCCCTATCGGGCTAACAATGAGCAGTTCTTC.

This clonotype appeared a single time. Mismatch with germline at one junction end may stem from a read error. The CDR3 DNA reads TGCGGTGCTATTCAGCGGATAACACGGGATGAGCAGTACTTC. Translating it yields CGAIQRITRDEQYF. This rearrangement joins TRBV20-1 to TRBJ2-5; D may be TRBD2 (5 bases). The CDR3 is 14 amino acids. Germline CDR1 and CDR2: DFQATT and SNEGSKA (reference sequence).

The rearrangement links TRBV20-1 to TRBJ1-2; no clear D gene. The CDR3 covers 14 residues. Germline lookup yields CDR1 DFQATT and CDR2 SNEGSKA (reference sequence). V dropped 3 bases and J dropped 4 bases, with 15 bases sitting between them. The DNA of the CDR3 is TGCAGTGCTAGTCCGGGGAGGGTTGGCTATGGCTACACCTTC. It encodes CSASPGRVGYGYTF.

This clonotype was counted between two and nine times. This chain joins TRBV20-1 and TRBJ2-7, with D maybe TRBD1 (6 bases). This CDR3 comprises 16 residues. Trimming left V 0 bases short and J 3 bases short, with 18 bases between. The germline V gene encodes CDR1 DFQATT and CDR2 SNEGSKA (reference sequence). CDR3 region: CSARDLLQGHGYEQYF. Here the CDR3 DNA reads TGCAGTGCTAGAGATCTCTTACAGGGACATGGCTACGAGCAGTACTTC.

V gene TRBV10-3 combines with J gene TRBJ2-5, with 9 bases that match TRBD1. The J call may not be correct, given that the DNA end is closer to TRBJ2-1. CDR3 size: 17 residues. CDR1 and CDR2 (germline): ENHRY, SYGVKD. CDR3 residues: CAIGRGQGKPYQETQFF. CDR3 DNA sequence: TGTGCCATCGGACGCGGACAGGGGAAACCTTACCAAGAGACCCAGTTCTTC.

This chain uses TRBV27 with TRBJ1-5, with D hard to call. The V gene lost 0 bases and the J gene lost 2 bases, with 14 bases spanning the gap. CDR1 MNHEY and CDR2 SMNVEV come from the germline V gene (reference sequence). The CDR3 sequence is 17 residues long. This chain's CDR3 is CASSLSIPALGNQPQHF. In DNA, the CDR3 is TGTGCCAGCAGTTTATCGATACCTGCTTTGGGCAATCAGCCCCAGCATTTT.

This clonotype was detected only once. The chain joins TRBV27 to TRBJ2-1; maybe TRBD2 (6 bases). Trimming pared 5 bases from V and 6 bases from J, leaving 20 bases between. The CDR3 has 16 residues. CDR1 MNHEY and CDR2 SMNVEV come from the germline V gene (reference sequence). The CDR3 protein is CASSPLGDLQSNEQFF. The CDR3 DNA sequence: TGTGCCAGCAGTCCACTAGGGGACTTACAATCCAATGAGCAGTTCTTC.

The V and J genes are TRBV2 and TRBJ2-3, with D tentatively TRBD2 (6 bases). CDR1 SNHLY and CDR2 FYNNEI come from the germline V gene. The CDR3 spans 16 residues. The V gene lost 9 bases and the J gene lost 4 bases, with 23 bases spanning the gap. The CDR3 sequence is CASPSAGLTGPDTQYF. DNA for the CDR3: TGTGCCAGTCCCTCAGCAGGACTAACGGGCCCAGATACGCAGTATTTT.

This clonotype was found a few times. The rearrangement links TRBV7-9 to TRBJ1-2; D remains unclear. Between the trimmed V and J ends, which lost 0 bases and 5 bases, there was a span of 10 bases. The length of the CDR3 is 14 residues. Germline CDR1 is SEHNR and CDR2 is FQNEAQ (reference sequence). CDR3 loop: CASSLAWQNYGYTF. The CDR3 nucleotides are TGTGCCAGCAGCTTAGCGTGGCAGAATTATGGCTACACCTTC.

V and J are TRBV27 and TRBJ1-2; TRBD1 might be the D (5 bases). V was cut by 4 bases and J by 4 bases, with 13 bases left in between. CDR1 is MNHEY and CDR2 is SMNVEV in the germline V gene (reference sequence). There are 14 residues in the CDR3. This chain's CDR3 is CASSSAGAAYGYTF. CDR3 DNA: TGTGCCAGCAGTTCTGCCGGGGCAGCCTATGGCTACACCTTC.